This T cell receptor beta chain was observed in a study of blood T cell repertoires in COVID-19. At the level of the study: Acute and convalescent COVID-19 specimens originated in the United States, Italy and Spain. PBMCs, B-cell-depleted T cells, or T cells were the source of the cDNA or gDNA that made up the material.

In the authors' methods: Amplification of reference gene primers was used by the study to estimate nucleated cell counts. Profiled with immunoSEQ multiplex PCR; TCRdb holds only in-frame clones, not every one. V and J calls and clone size are given by that table; D and trimming were obtained from the DNA. Of fewer than 350,000 clones listed, around 86% are singletons. The sequenced material came from peripheral blood. The TCR comes from a man aged 40-50 years with active or convalescent COVID-19.

The CDR3 nucleotides are TGTGCCAGCAGTTACCTGGCAGGGGGCTTGCCCGGGGAGCTGTTTTTT. Translated, it gives CASSYLAGGLPGELFF. The chain recombines TRBV6-5 with TRBJ2-2; 8 bases map to TRBD1. Losses at the gene ends were 2 bases for V and 6 bases for J; bases not matched to a gene: 8. Germline CDR1 MNHEY, CDR2 SVGAGI. This CDR3 comprises 16 residues.